The rows below give T cell receptor beta chains drawn from one sample of a study of response to subunit inactivated influenza vaccine. MiXCR was run by TCRdb on the RT-PCR reads, yielding one entry per CDR3 protein. The sample has about 780,000 distinct CDR3 sequences, roughly 20% seen once. Sequenced here: PBMCs from blood, sampled around 5 days after vaccination. The receptors stem from a man aged 50-59 years who received an inactivated influenza vaccine. Each CDR3 is given with its conserved first and last residue. D genes are given only for firm matches. Size tells how often a clone was seen (once, few, many) or the class of an expanded clone, and some rows leave it out.

clone size: few; J gene: TRBJ2-1; D gene: TRBD2; V gene: TRBV6-5; CDR3 DNA: TGTGCCAGCAGTTCCCGTGGCGGGAGGGCCGTTAATGAGCAGTTCTTC; CDR3 protein: CASSSRGGRAVNEQFF
clone size: -; J gene: TRBJ2-1; D gene: -; V gene: TRBV10-3; CDR3 DNA: TGTGCCATCAACGGACACGGGGGTGACGAGCAGTTCTTC; CDR3 protein: CAINGHGGDEQFF
clone size: -; J gene: TRBJ2-7; D gene: -; V gene: TRBV30; CDR3 DNA: TGTGCCTGGAGTGAGACTTTCAACGTGCAGTACTTC; CDR3 protein: CAWSETFNVQYF
clone size: -; J gene: TRBJ2-2; D gene: -; V gene: TRBV3-1; CDR3 DNA: TGTGCCAGCGAATATGGGGCCTTCGGGGAGCTGTTTTTT; CDR3 protein: CASEYGAFGELFF
clone size: -; J gene: TRBJ1-1; D gene: -; V gene: TRBV12-3/TRBV12-4; CDR3 DNA: TGTGCCAGCAGTTTGGGGTTCGACGTTGAAGCTTTCTTT; CDR3 protein: CASSLGFDVEAFF
clone size: -; J gene: TRBJ2-5; D gene: TRBD2; V gene: TRBV10-3; CDR3 DNA: TGTGCCACCGGGGGGGGCCCCTCACAAGAGACCCAGTACTTC; CDR3 protein: CATGGGPSQETQYF
clone size: -; J gene: TRBJ2-7; D gene: -; V gene: TRBV6-2/TRBV6-3; CDR3 DNA: TGTGCCAGCAGAGTGAGGAACTCCTACGAGCAGTACTTC; CDR3 protein: CASRVRNSYEQYF
clone size: many; J gene: TRBJ2-1; D gene: -; V gene: TRBV20-1; CDR3 DNA: TGCAGTGCTAGTGGCCACGGGAGCTCCTACAATGAGCAGTTCTTC; CDR3 protein: CSASGHGSSYNEQFF
clone size: few; J gene: TRBJ2-1; D gene: -; V gene: TRBV7-9; CDR3 DNA: TGTGCCAGCAGCTTAATCGGCGGTTACAATGAGCAGTTCTTC; CDR3 protein: CASSLIGGYNEQFF
clone size: -; J gene: TRBJ2-5; D gene: -; V gene: TRBV6-2/TRBV6-3; CDR3 DNA: TGTGCCAGCGTTTATGACCATTGGGCCCAAGAGACCCAGTACTTC; CDR3 protein: CASVYDHWAQETQYF
clone size: -; J gene: TRBJ2-7; D gene: -; V gene: TRBV12-3/TRBV12-4; CDR3 DNA: TGTGCCAGCAGTTTGATCCCGAGGGAGCAGTACTTC; CDR3 protein: CASSLIPREQYF
clone size: few; J gene: TRBJ2-3; D gene: TRBD1; V gene: TRBV20-1; CDR3 DNA: TGCAGTGCTTACGGGACAGGGGTAGACCCGCAGTATTTT; CDR3 protein: CSAYGTGVDPQYF
clone size: -; J gene: TRBJ2-7; D gene: TRBD1; V gene: TRBV4-2; CDR3 DNA: TGTGCCAGCAGCCAAGATCTAAGGGGGCGTCTCTACGAGCAGTACTTC; CDR3 protein: CASSQDLRGRLYEQYF
clone size: -; J gene: TRBJ1-2; D gene: TRBD1; V gene: TRBV5-1; CDR3 DNA: TGCGCCAGCAGCCTCCATTCGACAGGGGAGGGCGGCTACACCTTC; CDR3 protein: CASSLHSTGEGGYTF
clone size: few; J gene: TRBJ1-1; D gene: -; V gene: TRBV6-5; CDR3 DNA: TGTGCCAGCAGTTATTCCGGGGCGGCTTTCTTT; CDR3 protein: CASSYSGAAFF
clone size: -; J gene: TRBJ2-1; D gene: TRBD2; V gene: TRBV11-1; CDR3 DNA: TGTGCCAGCAGCTTCGGACCCAGCGGGAGGATTATTGGCAATGAGCAGTTCTTC; CDR3 protein: CASSFGPSGRIIGNEQFF
clone size: -; J gene: TRBJ1-2; D gene: -; V gene: TRBV6-1; CDR3 DNA: TGTGCCAGCAGTGAAGGTAGTTTAGGCTACACCTTC; CDR3 protein: CASSEGSLGYTF
clone size: -; J gene: TRBJ1-4; D gene: -; V gene: TRBV20-1; CDR3 DNA: TGCAGTGCTAGAGTTGAGGGAAAACTGTTTTTT; CDR3 protein: CSARVEGKLFF
clone size: few; J gene: TRBJ1-6; D gene: -; V gene: TRBV27; CDR3 DNA: TGTGCCAGCAGATCCCAGGGGATGGCCTGGGGGAATTCACCCCTCCACTTT; CDR3 protein: CASRSQGMAWGNSPLHF
clone size: -; J gene: TRBJ1-1; D gene: -; V gene: TRBV5-1; CDR3 DNA: TGCGCCAGCAGAAACCCTCTGAACACTGAAGCTTTCTTT; CDR3 protein: CASRNPLNTEAFF
clone size: -; J gene: TRBJ2-7; D gene: -; V gene: TRBV12-3/TRBV12-4; CDR3 DNA: TGTGCCAGCAGTCCCTTAGGGAGCGGGTGGTACGAGCAGTACTTC; CDR3 protein: CASSPLGSGWYEQYF
clone size: many; J gene: TRBJ1-4; D gene: -; V gene: TRBV5-1; CDR3 DNA: TGCGCCAGCAGCTTGGACAGCTTTAATGAAAAACTGTTTTTT; CDR3 protein: CASSLDSFNEKLFF
clone size: many; J gene: TRBJ2-1; D gene: -; V gene: TRBV5-6; CDR3 DNA: TGTGCCAGCAGCTTGGTAGTCCGTGCCTACAATGAGCAGTTCTTC; CDR3 protein: CASSLVVRAYNEQFF
clone size: -; J gene: TRBJ2-5; D gene: -; V gene: TRBV4-3; CDR3 DNA: TGCGCCAGCAGCCAATATCTCCTCCAAGAGACCCAGTACTTC; CDR3 protein: CASSQYLLQETQYF
clone size: -; J gene: TRBJ2-1; D gene: -; V gene: TRBV18; CDR3 DNA: TGTGCCAGCTCACTCGGACTCCAATACAATGAGCAGTGCTTC; CDR3 protein: CASSLGLQYNEQCF
clone size: -; J gene: TRBJ2-2; D gene: -; V gene: TRBV10-2; CDR3 DNA: TGCGCCAGCAGTAGCCTATTTGAGACCGGGGAGCTGTTTTTT; CDR3 protein: CASSSLFETGELFF
clone size: many; J gene: TRBJ2-6; D gene: -; V gene: TRBV4-2; CDR3 DNA: TGTGCCAGCAGCCAGGGACGGATCTCTGGGGCCAACGTCCTGACTTTC; CDR3 protein: CASSQGRISGANVLTF
clone size: -; J gene: TRBJ2-3; D gene: -; V gene: TRBV6-2/TRBV6-3; CDR3 DNA: TGTGCCAGCAGTTACTCGATGTGGCCAGCCCAAGAAGATACGCAGTATTTT; CDR3 protein: CASSYSMWPAQEDTQYF
clone size: once; J gene: TRBJ2-5; D gene: TRBD2; V gene: TRBV12-3/TRBV12-4; CDR3 DNA: TGTGCCAGCAGTGGGGGGAGGGTCCTAGAGACCCAGTACTTC; CDR3 protein: CASSGGRVLETQYF
clone size: -; J gene: TRBJ1-1; D gene: -; V gene: TRBV12-3/TRBV12-4; CDR3 DNA: TGTGCCAGCAGTTTGTTTAACATACAGGACCCTTCTTTT; CDR3 protein: CASSLFNIQDPSF
clone size: few; J gene: TRBJ1-3; D gene: -; V gene: TRBV5-5; CDR3 DNA: TGTGCCAGCAGCTTGGCAGGGGCGGCCTCTGGAAACACCATATATTTT; CDR3 protein: CASSLAGAASGNTIYF
clone size: -; J gene: TRBJ2-7; D gene: -; V gene: TRBV27; CDR3 DNA: TGTGCCAGCAGTCTTAGGGAAGGCTACGAGCAGTACTTC; CDR3 protein: CASSLREGYEQYF
clone size: -; J gene: TRBJ1-1; D gene: TRBD1; V gene: TRBV20-1; CDR3 DNA: TGCAGTGCTAGTGGGACAGCGAACACTGAAGCTTTCTTT; CDR3 protein: CSASGTANTEAFF
clone size: few; J gene: TRBJ2-3; D gene: TRBD2; V gene: TRBV12-3/TRBV12-4; CDR3 DNA: TGTGCCAGCAGTAAACTAGCGCTGGGGACAGATACGCAGTATTTT; CDR3 protein: CASSKLALGTDTQYF
clone size: few; J gene: TRBJ2-5; D gene: TRBD1; V gene: TRBV7-7; CDR3 DNA: TGTGCCAGCAGCTCTTCGACAGGGCGACAAGAGACCCAGTACTTC; CDR3 protein: CASSSSTGRQETQYF
clone size: few; J gene: TRBJ2-3; D gene: TRBD1; V gene: TRBV11-2; CDR3 DNA: TGTGCCAGCAGGCAAACAGGGGGAACTCAGTATTTT; CDR3 protein: CASRQTGGTQYF
clone size: -; J gene: TRBJ2-5; D gene: -; V gene: TRBV12-3/TRBV12-4; CDR3 DNA: TGTGCCAGCAGTTTGCACAGAGGGGAGACCCAGTACTTC; CDR3 protein: CASSLHRGETQYF
clone size: few; J gene: TRBJ2-1; D gene: -; V gene: TRBV24-1; CDR3 DNA: TGTGCCACCAGTGATCCTAGTCGGAATGAGCAGTTCTTC; CDR3 protein: CATSDPSRNEQFF
clone size: -; J gene: TRBJ2-1; D gene: -; V gene: TRBV4-3; CDR3 DNA: TGCGCCAGCAGCCAAGGGGGGGGGGCGGCCTACAATGAGCAGTTCTTC; CDR3 protein: CASSQGGGAAYNEQFF
clone size: few; J gene: TRBJ1-1; D gene: -; V gene: TRBV5-1; CDR3 DNA: TGCGCCAGCACCCTCGGGGGCGCAGACACTGAAGCTTTCTTT; CDR3 protein: CASTLGGADTEAFF
clone size: few; J gene: TRBJ2-7; D gene: -; V gene: TRBV7-9; CDR3 DNA: TGTGCCAGCAGCTTAAGGGCAAACGAGCAGTACTTC; CDR3 protein: CASSLRANEQYF
clone size: -; J gene: TRBJ1-2; D gene: -; V gene: TRBV5-1; CDR3 DNA: TGCGCCAGCAGCTTGGAAGACAGTTCCTATGGCTACACCTTC; CDR3 protein: CASSLEDSSYGYTF
clone size: -; J gene: TRBJ1-5; D gene: TRBD1; V gene: TRBV15; CDR3 DNA: TGTGCCACCAGCCAGGACAGGGTAGGATATCAGCCCCACCATTTT; CDR3 protein: CATSQDRVGYQPHHF
clone size: many; J gene: TRBJ2-1; D gene: -; V gene: TRBV5-5; CDR3 DNA: TGTGCCAGCAGCTTGGGGACTACTCCGCCGGTGCAGTTCTTC; CDR3 protein: CASSLGTTPPVQFF
clone size: many; J gene: TRBJ2-3; D gene: -; V gene: TRBV20-1; CDR3 DNA: TGCAGTGCTAGAGTTGCTGGGACAGATACGCAGTATTTT; CDR3 protein: CSARVAGTDTQYF
clone size: many; J gene: TRBJ2-1; D gene: TRBD2; V gene: TRBV6-2/TRBV6-3; CDR3 DNA: TGTGCCAGCATGGCCATAGGGACTACTATATACAATGAGCAGTTCTTC; CDR3 protein: CASMAIGTTIYNEQFF
clone size: -; J gene: TRBJ2-7; D gene: TRBD1; V gene: TRBV6-2/TRBV6-3; CDR3 DNA: TGTGCCAGCAGTCACGGGACAGGGAACCCCTACGAGCAGTACTTC; CDR3 protein: CASSHGTGNPYEQYF
clone size: -; J gene: TRBJ2-1; D gene: -; V gene: TRBV19; CDR3 DNA: TGTGCCAGTAGTATAGATTTTGGCCTCGGGACCTACAATGAGCAGTTCTTC; CDR3 protein: CASSIDFGLGTYNEQFF
clone size: -; J gene: TRBJ1-2; D gene: TRBD1; V gene: TRBV12-3/TRBV12-4; CDR3 DNA: TGTGCCAGCAGTTATAGGACAGGGGGCTATGGCTACACCTTC; CDR3 protein: CASSYRTGGYGYTF
clone size: -; J gene: TRBJ2-1; D gene: TRBD1; V gene: TRBV15; CDR3 DNA: TGTGCCACCAGCAGGTTCCACGACAGGGACAATGAGCAGTTCTTC; CDR3 protein: CATSRFHDRDNEQFF
clone size: many; J gene: TRBJ1-1; D gene: -; V gene: TRBV20-1; CDR3 DNA: TGCAGTGCTAGAGACAGGTTGAACACTGAAGCTTTCTTT; CDR3 protein: CSARDRLNTEAFF
clone size: few; J gene: TRBJ1-2; D gene: TRBD1; V gene: TRBV4-1; CDR3 DNA: TGCGCCAGCAGCCAGGGACAGGGACCTAACTATGGCTACACCTTC; CDR3 protein: CASSQGQGPNYGYTF
clone size: -; J gene: TRBJ2-1; D gene: -; V gene: TRBV29-1; CDR3 DNA: TGCAGCGTTGTTCCTAGACTAGTTTCGGATGAGCAGTTCTTC; CDR3 protein: CSVVPRLVSDEQFF
clone size: -; J gene: TRBJ2-5; D gene: -; V gene: TRBV7-9; CDR3 DNA: TGTGCCAGCAGCTTGCTGACCGGGCCCCCAGAGACCCAGTACTTC; CDR3 protein: CASSLLTGPPETQYF
clone size: -; J gene: TRBJ2-7; D gene: -; V gene: TRBV5-1; CDR3 DNA: TGCGCCAGCAGCCCCTCCGACAGGCTTATTTCCCGGCTCTACGAGCAGTACTTC; CDR3 protein: CASSPSDRLISRLYEQYF